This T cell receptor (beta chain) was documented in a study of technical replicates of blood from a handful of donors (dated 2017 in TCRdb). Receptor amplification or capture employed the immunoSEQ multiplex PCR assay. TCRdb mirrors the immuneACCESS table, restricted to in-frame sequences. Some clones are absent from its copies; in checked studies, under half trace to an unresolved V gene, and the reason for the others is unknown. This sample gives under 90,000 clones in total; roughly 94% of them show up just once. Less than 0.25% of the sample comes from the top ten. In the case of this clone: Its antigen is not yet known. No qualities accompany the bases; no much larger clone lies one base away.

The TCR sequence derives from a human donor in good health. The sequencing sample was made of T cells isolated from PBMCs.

The DNA is TGTAAAGACCGGGAGAGAAGGAACTACGAGCAGTACTTC. This yields the protein CKDRERRNYEQYF. Here the chain combines TRBV14 and TRBJ2-7; the D segment could be TRBD2, given 6 matching bases. The CDR3 numbers 13 residues from cysteine through phenylalanine. The entry retains the CDR3 DNA only, 39 bases that are in frame from base 1. In the germline V gene, CDR1 corresponds to SGHDN and CDR2 to FVKESK.